This TCR beta chain emerged from a study of immune evolution from preneoplasia to lung adenocarcinoma. Study-wide results and caveats: Top clone frequencies peaked in normal lung, apparently declining through invasive adenocarcinoma.

Profiling relied on immunoSEQ multiplex PCR, and the TCRdb table lists in-frame clones only, not all of them. This table holds about 6,600 clones, approximately 80% found once. CDR3 size: 14 residues. Trimming took 3 bases from V and 5 from J, leaving 13 bases between them. The germline V gene encodes CDR1 MNHEY and CDR2 SVGAGI. About this clone: Its matching antigen is unknown.

This chain connects TRBV6-5 to TRBJ1-2; D unresolved. Sequenced material: FFPE lung adenocarcinoma in situ tissue. The receptor comes from a person aged 60-79 years with lung adenocarcinoma. CDR3 bases: TGTGCCAGCAGTTATCTTGCCCTCTGGTATGGCTACACCTTC. Translating it yields CASSYLALWYGYTF.